The rows below give T cell receptor beta chains drawn from one sample of a study of PD-L1 blockade in urothelial cancer. Here immunoSEQ multiplex PCR was the method, and the copy in TCRdb shows in-frame clones only, minus some. This table holds 70,000 to 85,000 clones, under 90% found once. The source material was PBMCs, sampled around atezolizumab (anti-PD-L1) treatment. The source of these receptors is a man in his sixties or seventies with urothelial cancer. The CDR3 runs from the conserved cysteine through the conserved F or W. The D gene is left open where the match is weak. Not all rows give a size; the values are once, few, many and, for expanded clones, a class.

V gene	D gene	clone size	J gene	CDR3 DNA	CDR3 protein
TRBV30	-	few	TRBJ2-7	TGTGCCTGGGGGGGACACCTCTACGAGCAGTACTTC	CAWGGHLYEQYF
TRBV9	TRBD2	-	TRBJ2-7	TGTGCCAGCAGCCGGACTAGCGGGAGCAACGAGCAGTACTTC	CASSRTSGSNEQYF
TRBV5-1	-	-	TRBJ2-2	TGCGCCAGCAGCGCCCGACTAGGTACCACCGGGGAGCTGTTTTTT	CASSARLGTTGELFF
TRBV28	-	few	TRBJ1-1	TGTGCCAGCAGGCAGGGCCTGATGAACACTGAAGCTTTCTTT	CASRQGLMNTEAFF
TRBV19	-	once	TRBJ1-5	TGTGCCAGTAGTATACGACAGGTTGATCAGCCCCAGCATTTT	CASSIRQVDQPQHF
TRBV5-1	-	-	TRBJ1-5	TGCGCCAGCAGCATAGATAGCAATCAGCCCCAGCATTTT	CASSIDSNQPQHF
TRBV5-3	TRBD2	-	TRBJ2-3	TGTGCCAGAAGCTTGGTTAAGGCGGGGGGCAGCACAGATACGCAGTATTTT	CARSLVKAGGSTDTQYF
TRBV6-5	-	-	TRBJ1-1	TGTGCCAGCAACCCGACAGGCGCGTACACTGAAGCTTTCTTT	CASNPTGAYTEAFF
TRBV4-1	TRBD1	-	TRBJ2-7	TGCGCCAGCAGCCTTTCCGGGACAGGGGCCTACGAGCAGTACTTC	CASSLSGTGAYEQYF
TRBV7-3	TRBD2	-	TRBJ2-1	TGTGCCAGCAGCGCGTCTAGCGGGAGTTTCAATGAGCAGTTCTTC	CASSASSGSFNEQFF
TRBV7-9	-	once	TRBJ1-3	TGTGCCAGCAGATTTGGGGGGGCAGGGGAAAAAACTGGAAACACCATATATTTT	CASRFGGAGEKTGNTIYF
TRBV5-8	-	-	TRBJ1-5	TGTGCCAGCAGCTTGGGCGGTAAGCCCCAGCATTTT	CASSLGGKPQHF
TRBV28	-	-	TRBJ2-6	TGTGCCAGCAGTGCGTTCTCTGGGGCCAACGTCCTGACTTTC	CASSAFSGANVLTF
TRBV5-5	TRBD2	-	TRBJ2-3	TGTGCCAGCAGCTTCAGGTGGGCGGGGGAAGGCACAGATACGCAGTATTTT	CASSFRWAGEGTDTQYF
TRBV7-3	-	few	TRBJ2-2	TGTGCCAGCAGCTTACCCCCTTCCGGGGAGCTGTTTTTT	CASSLPPSGELFF
TRBV28	-	-	TRBJ2-1	TGTGCCAGCAGTTTCCCCGGGACTTACCATGAGCAGTTCTTC	CASSFPGTYHEQFF
TRBV4-1	-	-	TRBJ2-2	TGCGCCAGCAGCCCTCGAAGGGGCAGGGACACCGGGGAGCTGTTTTTT	CASSPRRGRDTGELFF
TRBV7-6	TRBD2	-	TRBJ2-2	TGTGCCAGCAGCCACGGGACTAGTAACACCGGGGAGCTGTTTTTT	CASSHGTSNTGELFF
TRBV6-5	-	-	TRBJ1-1	TGTGCCAGCAGATCGGACAGCCATGAAGCTTTCTTT	CASRSDSHEAFF
TRBV27	-	-	TRBJ2-5	TGTGCCAGCGGTGCTGACAGACGACGGGAGACCCAGTACTTC	CASGADRRRETQYF
TRBV29-1	TRBD1	-	TRBJ1-2	TGCAGCGTTGCGGGACAGGCTAACTATGGCTACACCTTC	CSVAGQANYGYTF
TRBV5-5	-	-	TRBJ1-4	TGTGCCAGCAGCTGGGGAAGCGGAACTAATGAAAAACTGTTTTTT	CASSWGSGTNEKLFF
TRBV30	TRBD1	-	TRBJ1-5	TGTGCCTGGCGGGACAGAAGGAGGCAATGCGGCAATCAGCCCCAGCATTTT	CAWRDRRRQCGNQPQHF
TRBV7-8	TRBD1	-	TRBJ1-5	TGTGCCAGCAGCTGGGACAGCAGCAATCAGCCCCAGCATTTT	CASSWDSSNQPQHF
TRBV21-1	-	-	TRBJ2-1	TGTGCCAGCAGCAAAGACATCCGGGGAGCGGGAGAGAACTACAATGAGCAGTTCTTC	CASSKDIRGAGENYNEQFF
TRBV28	-	-	TRBJ2-2	TGTGCCAGCAGTACCCACACAGGAGCCTCTCGCGCCGGGGAGCTGTTTTTT	CASSTHTGASRAGELFF
TRBV9	TRBD2	-	TRBJ2-3	TGTGCCAGCAGCGTTAGCGGGAGGGCCGTAGATACGCAGTATTTT	CASSVSGRAVDTQYF
TRBV6-1	TRBD2	-	TRBJ2-3	TGTGCCAGCCAGCTAGCGGGAAGGACGAGAGATACGCAGTATTTT	CASQLAGRTRDTQYF
TRBV10-3	-	-	TRBJ1-5	TGTGCCATCAGTGATGGGGACTTCGATCAGCCCCAGCATTTT	CAISDGDFDQPQHF
TRBV2	TRBD1	-	TRBJ2-3	TGTGCCAGCCTTTCAGGGGGAACAGATACGCAGTATTTT	CASLSGGTDTQYF
TRBV9	TRBD1	-	TRBJ2-7	TGTGCCAGCAGCGTATCCACAGGGGGCGAGGGCGAGCAGTACTTC	CASSVSTGGEGEQYF
TRBV5-6	TRBD1	-	TRBJ1-1	TGTGCCAGCAGCCCTACTGGACAGGGTGTCGCTGAAGCTTTCTTT	CASSPTGQGVAEAFF
TRBV4-1	-	-	TRBJ2-3	TGCGCCAGCAGCCAAGGGCTTGACACAGATACGCAGTATTTT	CASSQGLDTDTQYF
TRBV5-6	TRBD1	-	TRBJ1-3	TGTGCCAGCAGCGATGCCTGGAGACAGGGAAGATCTGGAAACACCATATATTTT	CASSDAWRQGRSGNTIYF
TRBV2	-	-	TRBJ1-1	TGTGCCAGCAGTGAAGCACGGACAGCAAACACTGAAGCTTTCTTT	CASSEARTANTEAFF
TRBV6-6	TRBD1	-	TRBJ1-2	TGTGCCAGCAGTTACGCGACAGGGGGCTCGGACTATGGCTACACCTTC	CASSYATGGSDYGYTF
TRBV11-2	-	-	TRBJ1-2	TGTGCCAGCAGCCTAAACTCAGGGAATGGCTACACCTTC	CASSLNSGNGYTF
TRBV5-6	-	few	TRBJ1-1	TGTGCCAGCAGCCCCCGGCGGGCCGGGAACACTGAAGCTTTCTTT	CASSPRRAGNTEAFF
TRBV6-1	TRBD1	-	TRBJ2-2	TGTGCCAGCAGTCAGGGGGCAACCGGGGAGCTGTTTTTT	CASSQGATGELFF
TRBV27	TRBD1	-	TRBJ1-5	TGTGCCAGCAGTGGTCGGGACAGTGGTGGCAATCAGCCCCAGCATTTT	CASSGRDSGGNQPQHF
TRBV7-2	TRBD2	-	TRBJ2-5	TGTGCCAGCAGCCCGTCGGGACTAGCGGAAGAGACCCAGTACTTC	CASSPSGLAEETQYF
TRBV7-2	TRBD2	once	TRBJ2-2	TGTGCCAGCAGCACCCGGACTAGCGGGATAACCGGGGAGCTGTTTTTT	CASSTRTSGITGELFF
TRBV6-6	TRBD2	-	TRBJ2-7	TGTGCCAGCAGTAGCGGGGGAAGGAGCTACGAGCAGTACTTC	CASSSGGRSYEQYF
TRBV6-5	-	-	TRBJ1-2	TGTGCCAGCAGCTACCGGGATCAGGGGTTTGGCTACACCTTC	CASSYRDQGFGYTF
TRBV7-9	-	once	TRBJ2-7	TGTGCCAGCAGCTTACCCCGGGGAGCCCCCTACGAGCAGTACTTC	CASSLPRGAPYEQYF
TRBV2	TRBD2	-	TRBJ2-1	TGTGCCAGCAGTGTCGGACTAGCAGGCGAGCAGTTCTTC	CASSVGLAGEQFF
TRBV18	-	-	TRBJ2-6	TGTGCCAGCTCACCGGGAGCCGGGGCCAACGTCCTGACTTTC	CASSPGAGANVLTF
TRBV5-1	TRBD1	-	TRBJ2-7	TGCGCCAGCAGCCCTAGGGGCGGGACAGGGAGGTTCGAGCAGTACTTC	CASSPRGGTGRFEQYF
TRBV5-1	TRBD1	-	TRBJ2-2	TGCGCCAGCAGCTCCGGGACAGCAACCGGGGAGCTGTTTTTT	CASSSGTATGELFF
TRBV6-1	-	-	TRBJ2-1	TGTGCCAGCCAAAACTCCTACAATGAGCAGTTCTTC	CASQNSYNEQFF
TRBV6-5	-	-	TRBJ1-2	TGTGCCAGCAGTACCGGGACAAACTATGGCTACACCTTC	CASSTGTNYGYTF
TRBV6-5	-	-	TRBJ1-4	TGTGCCAGCAGCAACCGACGTCCCCGGGGTGAAAAACTGTTTTTT	CASSNRRPRGEKLFF
TRBV6-4	TRBD2	-	TRBJ2-1	TGTGCCAGCAGTTCTCTAGCGGGGAATGAGCAGTTCTTC	CASSSLAGNEQFF
TRBV6-1	TRBD1	-	TRBJ2-3	TGTGCCAGCACCCCAGGGGGCGCTGGCACAGATACGCAGTATTTT	CASTPGGAGTDTQYF
TRBV25-1	-	once	TRBJ2-7	TGTGCCAGCAGTGAATCCGGGATAGGAGGTGCTACGAAGCAGTACTTC	CASSESGIGGATKQYF
TRBV5-1	TRBD2	-	TRBJ2-3	TGCGCCAGCAGCTTGGGACTAGCGGAGAGCACAGATACGCAGTATTTT	CASSLGLAESTDTQYF